This T cell receptor beta chain was retrieved from a study of tumor-infiltrating lymphocytes in localized non-small cell lung cancer. Overall study results and limits: Only some patients had TCR sequencing, depending on available tissue. Immunotypes IM1 and IM2 had similar TCR-derived T-cell fractions. Higher tumor T cell infiltration than in uninvolved lung was supported by TCRbeta sequencing. Technical variation could not be separated from intratumor heterogeneity here.

Sequenced by immunoSEQ multiplex PCR; TCRdb stores in-frame clones only, minus some. The sample has more than 10,000 clones, around 85% seen once; the top ten hold approximately 3.5%. Comments on this clone: No antigen is known for it.

CDR1 and CDR2 (germline): SGHVS, FQNEAQ. V shed 4 bases and J 2 bases; nucleotides not matched to a gene: 12. This CDR3 is 17 amino acids long. The chain carries TRBV7-8 and TRBJ2-7; 9 bases are shared with TRBD1. Sequencing was carried out using uninvolved lung tissue not adjacent to the tumor. This sequence originates from a human donor with non-small cell lung cancer. The CDR3 DNA is TGTGCCAGCAGCTCCAGACCACAGGGGGCGACAACCTACGAGCAGTACTTC. This encodes CASSSRPQGATTYEQYF.